This T cell receptor (beta chain) is drawn from a study of human T cells and chemical hapten exposure. TCRdb re-derived calls from the RACE reads in MiXCR, one entry per CDR3 protein. Among about 81,000 distinct CDR3 sequences listed, about 10% were seen once. Regarding time point: patch test 2, 6 weeks after DPC sensitization. Noted treatment: therapeutic diphenylcyclopropenone sensitization with weekly scalp DPC. The V gene's germline CDR1 is SQVTM and CDR2 ANQGSEA. The CDR3 spans 15 residues. J was trimmed by 2 bases and V by 6 bases; bases with no gene match: 10. This chain links TRBV29-1 with TRBJ2-7, with 10 positions matching TRBD2. This sample comprised whole blood, obtained in connection with sensitization to the hapten diphenylcyclopropenone (DPC). This sequence originates from a woman under 40 with alopecia areata. Some clones in this sample may be carry-over from other donors' samples. The CDR3 protein is CSVANSGRSPYEQYF. CDR3 nucleotide sequence: TGCAGCGTGGCCAATAGCGGGAGGAGCCCCTACGAGCAGTACTTC.